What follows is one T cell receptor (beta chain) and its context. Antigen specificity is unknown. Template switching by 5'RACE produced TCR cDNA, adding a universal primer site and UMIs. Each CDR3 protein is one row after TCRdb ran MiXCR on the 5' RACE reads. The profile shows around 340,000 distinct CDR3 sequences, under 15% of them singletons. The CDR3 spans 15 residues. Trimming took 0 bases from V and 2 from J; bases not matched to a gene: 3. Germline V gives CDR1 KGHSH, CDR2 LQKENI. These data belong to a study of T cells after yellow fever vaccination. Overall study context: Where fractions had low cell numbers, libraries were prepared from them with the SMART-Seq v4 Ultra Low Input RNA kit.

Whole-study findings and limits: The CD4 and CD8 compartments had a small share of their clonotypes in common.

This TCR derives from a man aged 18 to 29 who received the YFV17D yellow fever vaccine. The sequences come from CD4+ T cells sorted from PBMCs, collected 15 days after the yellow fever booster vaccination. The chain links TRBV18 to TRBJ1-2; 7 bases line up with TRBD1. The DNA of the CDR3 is TGTGCCAGCTCACCACCCGACAGGGAAAACTATGGCTACACCTTC. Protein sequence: CASSPPDRENYGYTF.